This TCR beta chain was found in a study of monozygotic twins with inflammatory bowel disease. TCRdb re-called the 5' RACE reads; one entry per CDR3 protein, DNA not given. The table for this sample gives some 200,000 distinct CDR3 sequences. The CDR3 loop spans 14 amino acids. Germline-derived CDR1 and CDR2 are LNHDA and SQIVND (reference sequence). The sequenced sample was blood. The TCR was taken from a human donor with ulcerative colitis or Crohn's disease, or a healthy co-twin of an affected twin (not recorded which). This sequence joins TRBV19 and TRBJ1-1; TCRdb names TRBD1, which stays unverified in the absence of DNA. CDR3 sequence reads: CASRRDRRNTEAFF. Supplemented by reference TRBV19 and TRBJ1-1, the full variable domain reads DGGITQSPKYLFRKEGQNVTLSCEQNLNHDAMYWYRQDPGQGLRLIYYSQIVNDFQKGDIAEGYSVSREKKESFPLTVTSAQKNPTAFYLCASRRDRRNTEAFFGQGTRLTVV.